Listed below are T cell receptor beta chains from one sample, sequenced in a study of T cells in Graves' hyperthyroidism and ophthalmopathy. Using its own MiXCR run on the multiplex PCR reads, TCRdb lists one record per CDR3 protein. The table shows just over 550,000 distinct CDR3 sequences, with 46% occurring only once. The sequenced sample consisted of peripheral blood or thyroid tissue (not recorded which). The receptors shown here come from a woman aged 18-30 years with Graves' hyperthyroidism. Both conserved end residues are part of each CDR3. A D gene is named only where the DNA matches it firmly. Where a row states a size, it is once, few, many or the class of an expanded clone; other rows omit it.

d_call j_call v_call clone_size cdr3_aa cdr3_nt
TRBD1 TRBJ2-7 TRBV12-3/TRBV12-4 . CASSPHRDRLTDYEQYF TGTGCCAGCAGTCCGCACAGGGACAGGCTAACGGACTACGAGCAGTACTTC
TRBD2 TRBJ2-7 TRBV10-3 many CAISSVRGSIIKQYF TGTGCCATCAGTTCAGTGCGCGGGAGCATCATCAAACAGTACTTC
TRBD1 TRBJ2-7 TRBV24-1 many CATSEGTGKYEQYF TGTGCCACCAGTGAGGGGACAGGCAAATACGAGCAGTACTTC
TRBD2 TRBJ2-7 TRBV29-1 . CSVTPGTSGGYEQYF TGCAGCGTTACTCCTGGGACTAGCGGGGGATACGAGCAGTACTTC
TRBD1 TRBJ2-5 TRBV15 once CATSRDQGVRETQYF TGTGCCACCAGCAGAGATCAGGGGGTCAGGGAGACCCAGTACTTC
TRBD1 TRBJ1-4 TRBV7-9 once CASSQDLGSGGEKLFF TGCGCCAGCAGCCAAGATCTTGGGTCAGGGGGTGAAAAACTGTTTTTT
TRBD2 TRBJ2-7 TRBV5-1 few CASRGGARGEQYF TGTGCCAGCCGGGGAGGGGCTCGCGGGGAGCAGTACTTC
. TRBJ2-7 TRBV7-9 . CASSLVRGGDSYEQYF TGTGCCAGCAGCTTAGTACGTGGCGGGGATTCCTACGAGCAGTACTTC
. TRBJ2-5 TRBV19 few CASSIVGSQETQYF TGTGCCAGTAGTATTGTAGGGTCCCAAGAGACCCAGTACTTC
. TRBJ1-1 TRBV10-3 . CAISESGTANTEASF TGTGCCATCAGCGAATCCGGGACGGCGAACACTGAAGCTTCCTTT
. TRBJ1-1 TRBV5-1 . CASSLAQMNTEAFF TGCGCCAGCAGCTTGGCGCAGATGAACACTGAAGCTTTCTTT
. TRBJ2-2 TRBV7-9 . CASSHTVGTGELFF TGTGCCAGTAGTCACACGGTAGGCACCGGGGAGCTGTTTTTT
. TRBJ1-6 TRBV20-1 many CSARTGSSNSPLHF TGCAGTGCTAGAACAGGCAGCTCCAATTCACCCCTCCACTTT
. TRBJ1-2 TRBV9 . CASSPILGLVLFGYTF TGTGCCAGCTCACCGATTCTGGGTTTAGTGTTGTTTGGCTACACCTTC
. TRBJ2-5 TRBV9 . CASSVDNGETQYF TGTGCCAGCAGCGTCGACAACGGAGAGACCCAGTACTTC
TRBD2 TRBJ2-7 TRBV14 . CASSQDPAGGEQYF TGTGCCAGCAGCCAAGATCCAGCGGGAGGCGAGCAGTACTTC
. TRBJ1-5 TRBV15 once CATSRDRVNSNQPQHF TGTGCCACCAGCAGAGACAGGGTAAATAGCAATCAGCCCCAGCATTTT
TRBD1 TRBJ2-5 TRBV7-2 . CASSYRDSNQETQYF TGCGCCAGCAGCTACCGGGACAGTAACCAAGAGACCCAGTACTTC
. TRBJ1-2 TRBV7-2 many CASAAPRDYGYTF TGTGCCAGCGCCGCCCCTCGAGACTATGGCTACACCTTC
TRBD1 TRBJ1-1 TRBV9 . CASHPTGTGETEAFF TGTGCCAGCCACCCGACCGGGACAGGGGAAACTGAAGCTTTCTTT